Shown below are 14 T cell receptor beta chains from a single sample sequenced in a study of T cell responses to AZD1222 COVID-19 vaccine. Libraries were prepared by immunoSEQ multiplex PCR; TCRdb keeps only in-frame clonotypes and omits some of them. This table holds 150,000 to 180,000 clones, about 87% found once. Here the sequenced sample was peripheral blood, taken on day 0 of AZD1222 vaccination. These receptors came from an adult in good health.

The chain joins TRBV18 to TRBJ2-3; D gene unclear. CDR3 length: 14 residues. V gave up 2 bases and J gave up 3 bases, with 9 bases separating them. Per the germline V gene, CDR1 is KGHSH and CDR2 is LQKENI. The chain's CDR3 is CASSPSALTDTQYF. As DNA, the CDR3 is TGTGCCAGCTCACCATCAGCTCTTACAGATACGCAGTATTTT.

This rearrangement joins TRBV2 to TRBJ2-7; D ambiguous. V was trimmed by 7 bases and J by 0 bases, leaving 13 bases between them. CDR1 and CDR2 from the germline V gene are SNHLY and FYNNEI. The CDR3 runs to 14 residues. For the CDR3, the DNA is TGTGCCAGCAAGGTGGAGTGGAGCTCCTACGAGCAGTACTTC. Translation gives CASKVEWSSYEQYF.

The V call is TRBV24-1, the J call TRBJ2-6; 7 bases map to TRBD1. J lost 4 bases, V lost 3 bases, and 8 bases had no gene match. CDR1 and CDR2 (germline): KGHDR, SFDVKD. The CDR3 length is 17 residues. CDR3 sequence reads: CATSDPNRGSGANVLTF. The CDR3 DNA follows: TGTGCCACCAGTGATCCAAACAGGGGCAGCGGGGCCAACGTCCTGACTTTC.

The CDR3 DNA sequence: TGTGCCAGCAGGGACAGGGGTACCTACGAGCAGTACTTC. Protein: CASRDRGTYEQYF. This chain joins TRBV6-5 and TRBJ2-7; 9 bases fit TRBD1. This CDR3 spans 13 amino acids. The V and J ends lost 6 bases and 2 bases, in that order; junction bases with no gene match: 2. Germline V gives CDR1 MNHEY, CDR2 SVGAGI.

This clone was observed a handful of times. The chain carries TRBV5-1 and TRBJ2-7; D perhaps matches TRBD2 (5 bases). The CDR3 spans 14 residues. V lost 4 bases, J lost 0 bases, and 11 bases lay in between. CDR1 and CDR2 from the germline V gene are SGHRS and YFSETQ. CDR3 bases: TGCGCCAGCAGCCTGGAGGCTCTCTCCTACGAGCAGTACTTC. Translated: CASSLEALSYEQYF.

The chain joins TRBV18 to TRBJ1-1; no definite D call. This CDR3 comprises 13 residues. V shed 6 bases and J shed 0 bases, with 8 bases lying between them. From germline, CDR1 is KGHSH and CDR2 LQKENI. CDR3 nucleotide sequence: TGTGCCAGCTCCTACGAGATGAACACTGAAGCTTTCTTT. Its protein product is CASSYEMNTEAFF.

V gene TRBV6-5 combines with J gene TRBJ1-1; D not certain. Germline values: CDR1 MNHEY, CDR2 SVGAGI. With 0 bases removed from V and 1 base from J, the gap between germline ends came to 12 bases. CDR3 length: 16 amino acids. The CDR3 is CASSYSDLAANTEAFF. CDR3 DNA: TGTGCCAGCAGTTACTCGGATTTGGCAGCGAACACTGAAGCTTTCTTT.

V usage is TRBV11-2 and J usage is TRBJ1-5; D gene ambiguous. The CDR3 runs to 18 residues. Germline V gene data show CDR1 as SGHAT and CDR2 as FQNNGV. The V and J ends lost 1 base and 2 bases respectively, with 18 bases between them. The CDR3 DNA follows: TGTGCCAGCAGCTTAGGAAGTGGAGGGATGGGCGGCAATCAGCCCCAGCATTTT. Protein sequence: CASSLGSGGMGGNQPQHF.

The V call is TRBV7-2, the J call TRBJ2-2, with TRBD2 matching 13 bases. With 4 bases clipped from V and 5 bases from J, the junction kept 4 bases outside the gene matches. The CDR3 contains 16 residues. Germline V gene lookup returns CDR1 SGHTA and CDR2 FQGNSA. The CDR3 is CASSSRTSGGTGELFF. The DNA of the CDR3 is TGTGCCAGCAGCTCACGGACTAGCGGGGGAACCGGGGAGCTGTTTTTT.

The chain links TRBV7-2 to TRBJ1-3; D is unresolved. V was clipped by 1 base and J by 0 bases, with 7 bases between them. CDR3 length: 15 residues. The V gene's germline CDR1 is SGHTA and CDR2 FQGNSA. The CDR3 region is CASSLGSSSGNTIYF. CDR3 nucleotide sequence: TGTGCCAGCAGCTTAGGATCCAGCTCTGGAAACACCATATATTTT. Full variable domain (outside the CDR3, taken from reference TRBV7-2 and TRBJ1-3): GAGVSQSPSNKVTEKGKDVELRCDPISGHTALYWYRQSLGQGLEFLIYFQGNSAPDKSGLPSDRFSAERTGGSVSTLTIQRTQQEDSAVYLCASSLGSSSGNTIYFGEGSWLTVV.

The V and J genes are TRBV7-2 and TRBJ2-3; 9 bases agree with TRBD1. The CDR3 consists of 14 residues. Losses at the gene ends were 8 bases for V and 3 bases for J; bases not matched to a gene: 6. Germline V gives CDR1 SGHTA, CDR2 FQGNSA. The CDR3 region is CASSGQGGTDTQYF. The CDR3 DNA sequence: TGTGCCAGCTCGGGACAGGGAGGGACAGATACGCAGTATTTT.

The chain has TRBV28 and TRBJ1-2, with a possible D match to TRBD1 (6 bases). The V gene's germline CDR1 is MDHEN and CDR2 SYDVKM. Between the trimmed V and J ends, which lost 6 bases and 2 bases, there was a span of 13 bases. The length of the CDR3 is 14 residues. CDR3 sequence: CASSPVDRNYGYTF. In DNA, the CDR3 is TGTGCCAGCAGCCCCGTCGACAGGAACTATGGCTACACCTTC.

The chain joins TRBV24-1 to TRBJ2-1, with D possibly being TRBD1 or TRBD2 (6 bases each). Trimming took off 4 bases at V and 9 bases at J, with 21 bases between the two ends. CDR1 and CDR2 (germline): KGHDR, SFDVKD. This CDR3 is 16 amino acids long. The CDR3 sequence is CATSDSQGGKQREQFF. CDR3 sequence (DNA): TGTGCCACCAGTGACTCACAGGGAGGAAAACAGCGTGAGCAGTTCTTC.

The genes are TRBV5-1 and TRBJ2-7; D not certain. The length of the CDR3 is 11 residues. Germline values: CDR1 SGHRS, CDR2 YFSETQ. V was shortened by 4 bases and J by 5 bases, with 7 bases between the two germline ends. The CDR3 protein is CASSPRDEQYF. The CDR3 nucleotides read TGCGCCAGCAGCCCCCGAGACGAGCAGTACTTC.